A single sample gave rise to the 14 T cell receptor beta chains below, sequenced in a study of blood T cells in healthy people across ages. Next came a second PCR, run for roughly 7 to 12 cycles, which used a sample-barcoded 5' primer along with a J-beta primer mix. TCRdb re-derived calls from the 5' RACE reads in MiXCR, one entry per CDR3 protein. The sample includes 800,000 or so distinct CDR3 sequences, around 50% of them seen just once. The source material was blood. All receptors derive from an elderly man in good health.

This clonotype was picked up a small number of times. V gene TRBV29-1 combines with J gene TRBJ1-2, with 7 bases lining up with TRBD1. The CDR3 extends over 12 amino acids. Trimming at V came to 4 bases and at J to 3 bases, leaving 2 bases not matched to a gene. Germline CDR1 and CDR2: SQVTM and ANQGSEA. CDR3 nucleotide sequence: TGCAGCGTTGTGGGACAGTACTATGGCTACACCTTC. Translated, it gives CSVVGQYYGYTF.

This clonotype occurred many times. The CDR3 DNA sequence: TGTGCCAGCAGTGTGGGAGGGTTCGGCTACACCTTC. This codes for CASSVGGFGYTF. The chain carries TRBV12-3 or TRBV12-4 and TRBJ1-2; D call uncertain. Trimming shortened V by 5 bases and J by 8 bases, and 12 bases separated the two germline ends. The CDR3 spans 12 residues.

The chain combines TRBV27 with TRBJ1-6, with TRBD1 identical over 9 bases. The CDR3 covers 14 residues. Trimming took 6 bases from V and 9 from J; bases not matched to a gene: 6. Per the germline V gene, CDR1 is MNHEY and CDR2 is SMNVEV (reference sequence). The CDR3 DNA reads as TGTGCCAGCAGGGGGGACAGGGAGGGTTCACCCCTCCACTTT. It encodes CASRGDREGSPLHF.

V is TRBV6-2 or TRBV6-3 and J is TRBJ2-7; the match to TRBD1 covers 8 bases. The CDR3 contains 13 residues. V gave up 7 bases and J gave up 6 bases; unmatched junction bases: 8. CDR1 is MNHEY, CDR2 SVGEGT, per germline. The CDR3 nucleotides read TGTGCCAGCAACCGAATCCAGGGGGCCGAGCAGTACTTC. This encodes CASNRIQGAEQYF.

Notes on this clonotype: A read error may be the cause here, since a much bigger clone is one base away. The chain combines TRBV3-1 with TRBJ2-5; TRBD2 is a possible D gene (6 bases). This CDR3 comprises 16 residues. V was trimmed by 4 bases and J by 13 bases, leaving 28 bases between them. Germline V CDR1 and CDR2: LGHDT, YNNKEL (reference sequence). Here the CDR3 reads CASSPSGGSLNNERYF. CDR3 nucleotide sequence: TGTGCCAGCAGCCCTTCAGGAGGGTCCCTCAACAATGAGCGGTACTTC.

A few counts support this clonotype. This rearrangement joins TRBV12-3 or TRBV12-4 to TRBJ2-2, with a weak D call TRBD1 (6 bases). V dropped 3 bases and J dropped 5 bases, with 13 bases sitting between them. The CDR3 runs 15 residues. CDR3 loop: CASSLGHLGTGELFF. The CDR3 region has the DNA TGTGCCAGCAGTTTGGGACACCTTGGGACCGGGGAGCTGTTTTTT.

The rearrangement joins TRBV20-1 to TRBJ2-4; D is undetermined. Trimming took 2 bases from V and 0 from J, leaving 11 bases between them. CDR1 is DFQATT and CDR2 is SNEGSKA in the germline V gene (reference sequence). The CDR3 extends over 15 amino acids. The CDR3: CSARSVVLAKNIQYF. DNA of the CDR3: TGCAGTGCTAGATCGGTGGTCCTAGCCAAAAACATTCAGTACTTC.

This clonotype was counted a few times. The chain is built from TRBV20-1 and TRBJ2-4, with 11 bases matching TRBD2. The CDR3 runs 14 residues. The trim removed 2 bases at V and 13 bases at J, leaving 10 bases unmatched. Germline assignment: CDR1 DFQATT and CDR2 SNEGSKA (reference sequence). As DNA, the CDR3 is TGCAGTGCTAGACCCGGGACTAGCGGTTTGGAGCAGTACTTC. Translation gives CSARPGTSGLEQYF.

Many counts were recorded for this clonotype. The chain recombines TRBV6-5 with TRBJ2-5; D remains unclear. This CDR3 spans 13 amino acids. Germline CDR1 and CDR2: MNHEY and SVGAGI. The V end was cut by 5 bases, the J end by 1 base, with 8 bases between. This CDR3 is CASSETLQETQYF. CDR3 DNA: TGTGCCAGCAGTGAGACACTCCAAGAGACCCAGTACTTC.

This clonotype was found a few times. V is TRBV13 and J is TRBJ2-3; D is perhaps TRBD2 (6 bases). CDR1 and CDR2 (germline): PRHDT, FYEKMQ (reference sequence). This CDR3 spans 13 amino acids. V lost 7 bases and J 4 bases, leaving 12 bases between the germline ends. The CDR3 DNA is TGTGCCAGCACCCGGGAGCCCGCAGATACGCAGTATTTT. This codes for CASTREPADTQYF. Supplemented by reference TRBV13 and TRBJ2-3, the full variable domain reads AAGVIQSPRHLIKEKRETATLKCYPIPRHDTVYWYQQGPGQDPQFLISFYEKMQSDKGSIPDRFSAQQFSDYHSELNMSSLELGDSALYFCASTREPADTQYFGPGTRLTVL.

This clonotype has only one observation. The gene calls are TRBV2 and TRBJ1-2, with D unclear. V lost 0 bases and J lost 6, with 5 bases in between. Germline lookup yields CDR1 SNHLY and CDR2 FYNNEI. This CDR3 comprises 12 residues. The CDR3 protein is CASSEAGNGYTF. In DNA, the CDR3 is TGTGCCAGCAGTGAAGCTGGGAATGGCTACACCTTC.

This clonotype has a count of ten or more. The chain recombines TRBV7-2 with TRBJ2-4; TRBD2 matches at 11 bases. V lost 1 base, J lost 0 bases, and 5 bases stayed unmatched. The CDR3 covers 18 residues. CDR1 and CDR2 (germline): SGHTA, FQGNSA. The CDR3 region has the DNA TGTGCCAGCAGCTTAGAACTAGCGGGGGCCTTAGCCAAAAACATTCAGTACTTC. The encoded protein is CASSLELAGALAKNIQYF.

V gene TRBV7-2 combines with J gene TRBJ1-2, with a weak D call TRBD1 (6 bases). V was cut by 4 bases and J by 12 bases, with 18 bases left in between. The CDR3 runs 13 residues. Per the germline V gene, CDR1 is SGHTA and CDR2 is FQGNSA. CDR3 sequence reads: CASSYWGAGGHTF. The CDR3 coding sequence is TGTGCCAGCAGCTACTGGGGGGCTGGCGGCCACACCTTC.

The rearrangement links TRBV4-2 to TRBJ1-5; 9 bases agree with TRBD1. The CDR3 has 15 amino acids. V trimming: 5 bases; J trimming: 7 bases; junction bases outside the gene matches: 9. Germline V CDR1 and CDR2: LGHNA, YNFKEQ. The CDR3 here is CASSARTGGDQPQHF. The CDR3 DNA sequence: TGTGCCAGCAGCGCCCGAACAGGGGGCGACCAGCCCCAGCATTTT.